Listed below are T cell receptor beta chains from one sample, sequenced in a study of blood T cell repertoires in COVID-19. Only in-frame clones appear in the TCRdb table, and some are missing; sequencing was by immunoSEQ multiplex PCR. The repertoire holds more than 95,000 clones, with 85% as singletons. Sequenced: peripheral blood. The origin of the receptors is a man older than 75 with active or convalescent COVID-19. The CDR3 runs from the conserved cysteine through the conserved F or W. Some rows have no size entry. The others give once, few or many, or a class for an expanded clone.

clone_size v_call cdr3_aa
- TRBV24-1 CATSDLVGEQFF
- TRBV5-4 CASSLGQSAGGYTF
- TRBV5-6 CASSFGGPGYGYTF
- TRBV7-7 CASSLGLAGSETQYF
- TRBV6-5 CASSWGQGRTEAFF
- TRBV7-2 CASSLDPAGEGYGYTF
- TRBV7-3 CASSPTPPGPSTDTQYF
- TRBV9 CASSVTGGNEQFF
- TRBV12-5 CASGLDSYYGYTF
- TRBV12-5 CASGTGEDQTQYF
once TRBV6-5 CASSYSSTGVSDTQYF
- TRBV3-1/TRBV3-2 CASSQVWTGTYEQYF
few TRBV4-1 CASSQRTGQRQPQHF
- TRBV14 CATSTSGGYYEQFF
- TRBV4-3 CASSQDVAGGHADTQYF
once TRBV4-3 CASSQVGQGTTQYF
- TRBV6-2/TRBV6-3 CASSYARDRTSGSYNSPLHF
- TRBV5-4 CASSPGTENTEAFF
- TRBV6-5 CASSYGTSRSGELFF
- TRBV10-3 CAINQQGVLTEAFF
- TRBV27 CASSPRGIYGYTF
- TRBV24-1 CATSEGGNYGYTF
- TRBV6-5 CASTAGGTGGYTF
- TRBV11-2 CASSVGGAGELFF
- TRBV4-1 CASSQGDRGSDTQYF
- TRBV5-1 CASSLDQGRVTEAFF
- TRBV28 CASSLRGNTQYF
- TRBV14 CASSQYPKRGRETQYF
- TRBV10-3 CAISPQGNNQPQHF
- TRBV7-6 CASSLAAGGVSYEQYF